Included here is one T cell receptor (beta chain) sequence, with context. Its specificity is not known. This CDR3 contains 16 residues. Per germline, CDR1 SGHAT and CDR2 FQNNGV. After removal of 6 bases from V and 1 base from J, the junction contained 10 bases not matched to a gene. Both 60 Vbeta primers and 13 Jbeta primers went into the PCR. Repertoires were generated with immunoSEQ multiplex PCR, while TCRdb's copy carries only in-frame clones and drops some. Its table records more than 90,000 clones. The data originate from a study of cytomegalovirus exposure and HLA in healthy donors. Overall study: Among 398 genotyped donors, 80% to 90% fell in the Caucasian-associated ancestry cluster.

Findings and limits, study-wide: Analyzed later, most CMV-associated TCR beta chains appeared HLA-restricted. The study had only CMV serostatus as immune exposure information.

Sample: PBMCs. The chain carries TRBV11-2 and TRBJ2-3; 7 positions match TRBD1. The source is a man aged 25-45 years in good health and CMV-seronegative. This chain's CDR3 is CASSFRQGVGTDTQYF. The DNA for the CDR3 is TGTGCCAGCAGTTTTAGACAGGGAGTTGGCACAGATACGCAGTATTTT.